The T cell receptor (beta chain) described here comes from a study of blood T cell repertoires in COVID-19 (dated by TCRdb to the early 2020s). Background on the whole study: Collaborator samples came from the United States, Italy and Spain and covered acute and convalescent phases of COVID-19. Subjects who had been exposed to COVID-19, were actively infected with it, or had recovered from it provided the deeply sampled blood TCRbeta repertoires that made up the dataset. The material from the prospective study consisted of cDNA or gDNA derived from T cells, B-cell-depleted T cells, or PBMCs. The repertoires were made available in a free public database intended to serve as a resource for research on the immune response to SARS-CoV-2. Where HLA class I and class II types were available, the types were taken from metadata supplied by the sample provider, not from assay-based typing. The samples were drawn from the first 160 participants of the ongoing ImmuneRACE study and from 950 to 1,500 subjects provided by 6 global collaborators. Sample metadata almost always included a de-identified subject ID, COVID-19 status, age in years and sex. What the work shows at the level of the full study, not this receptor alone: The quantity of clinical and demographic metadata differed by source and by participant and was supplied without curation.

A second Seattle source provided samples from volunteer blood donors who had recovered from COVID-19. Collaborating institutions collected whole blood in K2EDTA tubes following their own protocols. For TCRbeta analysis, collaborators shipped samples in one of three forms: frozen whole blood, isolated PBMCs, or DNA extracted from either of those sample types. This clone was seen once. Its binding antigen is unknown. Base-call qualities are not available, and no considerably larger clone is one nucleotide away. The CDR3 holds 17 amino acids from the cysteine to the phenylalanine. The read is trimmed to its CDR3 DNA, 51 bases read in frame from base 1. Trimming removed 1 base from V and 5 bases from J; the gene matches leave 13 bases unexplained. CDR1 and CDR2 are drawn from the germline V gene (reference sequence): SEHNR, FQNEAQ. The immunoSEQ Assay, a bias-controlled multiplex PCR, was used to amplify TCRbeta CDR3 regions from genomic DNA. In the paper's pipeline: Nucleated cell counts per sample were estimated from amplification of reference gene primers within the assay. To quantify the absolute abundance of each unique TCRbeta CDR3 rearrangement, sequence reads were collapsed and filtered. For each sample, productive Simpson clonality was calculated by taking the square root of Simpson's diversity index across productive rearrangements. The immuneACCESS repertoire file appears here via TCRdb, limited to in-frame rearrangements. These files lack a portion of the clones; in checked studies, under half of the deficit traces to unresolved V genes, and the cause of the others is not known. For V, J and clone size, that table is used; D and trimming come from the DNA. The sample data list under 300,000 clones, and roughly nine tenths of these were observed just once. Less than 0.95% of the sample lies in the top ten.

The TCR sequence derives from a woman in her 40s who had recovered from COVID-19. Material: peripheral blood. The chain was built from TRBV7-9 and TRBJ2-7; the central 8 bases match TRBD1. The CDR3 corresponds to CASSLGRPQGAQDEQYF. The nucleotides read TGTGCCAGCAGCTTAGGTCGACCTCAGGGGGCGCAGGACGAGCAGTACTTC. Where the CDR3 stops, the reference TRBV7-9 and TRBJ2-7 genes take over; the full variable domain is DTGVSQNPRHKITKRGQNVTFRCDPISEHNRLYWYRQTLGQGPEFLTYFQNEAQLEKSRLLSDRFSAERPKGSFSTLEIQRTEQGDSAMYLCASSLGRPQGAQDEQYFGPGTRLTVT.